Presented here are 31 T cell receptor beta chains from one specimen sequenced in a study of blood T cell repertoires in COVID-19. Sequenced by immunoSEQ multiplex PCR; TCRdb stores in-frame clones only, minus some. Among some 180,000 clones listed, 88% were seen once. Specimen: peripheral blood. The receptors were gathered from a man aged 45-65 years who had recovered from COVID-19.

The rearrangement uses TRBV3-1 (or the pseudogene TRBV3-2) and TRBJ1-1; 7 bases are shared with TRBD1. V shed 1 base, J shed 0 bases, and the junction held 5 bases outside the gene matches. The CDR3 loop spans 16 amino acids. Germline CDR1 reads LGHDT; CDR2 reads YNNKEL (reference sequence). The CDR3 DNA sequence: TGTGCCAGCAGCCAAGCGGGAGACAGGGTGAACACTGAAGCTTTCTTT. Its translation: CASSQAGDRVNTEAFF.

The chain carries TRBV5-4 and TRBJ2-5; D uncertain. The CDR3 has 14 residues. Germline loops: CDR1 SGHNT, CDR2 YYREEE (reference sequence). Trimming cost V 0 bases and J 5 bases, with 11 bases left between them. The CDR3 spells CASSLAAQRETQYF. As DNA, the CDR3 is TGTGCCAGCAGCTTGGCCGCGCAGAGGGAGACCCAGTACTTC.

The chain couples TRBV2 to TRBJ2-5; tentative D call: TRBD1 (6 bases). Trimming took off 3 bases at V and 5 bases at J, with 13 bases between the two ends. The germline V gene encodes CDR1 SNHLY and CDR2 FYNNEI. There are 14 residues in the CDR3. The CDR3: CASSDGRGVETQYF. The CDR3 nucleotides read TGTGCCAGCAGTGACGGCAGGGGTGTGGAGACCCAGTACTTC. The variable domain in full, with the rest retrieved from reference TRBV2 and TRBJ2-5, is EPEVTQTPSHQVTQMGQEVILRCVPISNHLYFYWYRQILGQKVEFLVSFYNNEISEKSEIFDDQFSVERPDGSNFTLKIRSTKLEDSAMYFCASSDGRGVETQYFGPGTRLLVL.

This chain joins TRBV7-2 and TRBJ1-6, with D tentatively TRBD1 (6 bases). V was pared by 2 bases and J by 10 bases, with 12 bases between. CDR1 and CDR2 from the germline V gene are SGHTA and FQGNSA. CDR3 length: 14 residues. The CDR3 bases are TGTGCCAGCAGCTTAAACAGGGCCAGCTCACCCCTCCACTTT. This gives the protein CASSLNRASSPLHF. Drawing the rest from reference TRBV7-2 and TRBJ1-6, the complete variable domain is GAGVSQSPSNKVTEKGKDVELRCDPISGHTALYWYRQSLGQGLEFLIYFQGNSAPDKSGLPSDRFSAERTGGSVSTLTIQRTQQEDSAVYLCASSLNRASSPLHFGNGTRLTVT.

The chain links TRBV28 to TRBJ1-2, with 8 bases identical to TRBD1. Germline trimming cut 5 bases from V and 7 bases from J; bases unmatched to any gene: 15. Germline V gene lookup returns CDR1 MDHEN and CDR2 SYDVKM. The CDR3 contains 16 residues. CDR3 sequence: CASSPSLGQGKSGYTF. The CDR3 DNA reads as TGTGCCAGCAGTCCCTCCCTCGGACAGGGAAAGAGTGGCTACACCTTC.

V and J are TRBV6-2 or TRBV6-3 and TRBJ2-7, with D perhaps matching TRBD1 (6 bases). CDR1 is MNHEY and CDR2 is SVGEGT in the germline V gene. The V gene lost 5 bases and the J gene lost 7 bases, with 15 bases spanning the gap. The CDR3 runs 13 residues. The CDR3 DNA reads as TGTGCCAGCAGTCCCAACAGGGTTAGAGAGCAGTACTTC. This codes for CASSPNRVREQYF.

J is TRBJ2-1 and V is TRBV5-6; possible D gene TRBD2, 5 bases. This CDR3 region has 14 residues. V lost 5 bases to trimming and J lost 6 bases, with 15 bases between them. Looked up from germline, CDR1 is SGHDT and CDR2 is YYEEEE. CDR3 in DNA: TGTGCCAGCAGTTTTTTAGCGTCTACCAATGAGCAGTTCTTC. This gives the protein CASSFLASTNEQFF.

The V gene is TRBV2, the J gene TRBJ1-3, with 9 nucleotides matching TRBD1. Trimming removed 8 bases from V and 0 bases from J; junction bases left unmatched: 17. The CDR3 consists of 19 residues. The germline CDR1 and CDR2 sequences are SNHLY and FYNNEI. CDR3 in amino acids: CASGFQPPGQGFSGNTIYF. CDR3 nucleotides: TGTGCCAGCGGTTTTCAACCCCCGGGACAGGGATTCTCTGGAAACACCATATATTTT.

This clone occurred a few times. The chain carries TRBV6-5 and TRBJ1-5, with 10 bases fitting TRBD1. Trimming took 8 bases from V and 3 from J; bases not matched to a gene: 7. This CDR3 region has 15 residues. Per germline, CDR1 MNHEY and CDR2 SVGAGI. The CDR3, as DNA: TGTGCCAGCGCTGAGGGACAGGGGTACAATCAGCCCCAGCATTTT. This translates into CASAEGQGYNQPQHF.

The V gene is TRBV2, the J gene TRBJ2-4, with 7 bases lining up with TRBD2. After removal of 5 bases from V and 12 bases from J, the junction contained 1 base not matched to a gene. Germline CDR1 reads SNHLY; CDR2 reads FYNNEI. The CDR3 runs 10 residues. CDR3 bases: TGTGCCAGCAGTTGGACTAGTCAGTACTTC. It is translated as CASSWTSQYF.

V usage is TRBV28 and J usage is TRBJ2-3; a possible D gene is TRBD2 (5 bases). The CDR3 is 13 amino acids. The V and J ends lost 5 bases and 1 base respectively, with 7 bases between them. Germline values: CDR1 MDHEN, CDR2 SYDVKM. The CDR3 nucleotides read TGTGCCAGCAGTGGAGCGGGCACAGATACGCAGTATTTT. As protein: CASSGAGTDTQYF.

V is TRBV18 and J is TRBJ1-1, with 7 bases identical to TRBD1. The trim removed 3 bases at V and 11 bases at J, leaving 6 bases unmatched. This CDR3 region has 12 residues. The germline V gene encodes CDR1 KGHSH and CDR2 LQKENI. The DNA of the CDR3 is TGTGCCAGCTCACCCAAACAGGGGTATGCTTTCTTT. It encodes CASSPKQGYAFF.

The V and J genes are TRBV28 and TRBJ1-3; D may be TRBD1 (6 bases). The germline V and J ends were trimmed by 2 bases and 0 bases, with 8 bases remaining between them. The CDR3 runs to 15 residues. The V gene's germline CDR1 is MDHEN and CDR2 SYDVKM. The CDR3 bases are TGTGCCAGCAGTTTAGGGGGCGGCTCTGGAAACACCATATATTTT. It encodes CASSLGGGSGNTIYF.

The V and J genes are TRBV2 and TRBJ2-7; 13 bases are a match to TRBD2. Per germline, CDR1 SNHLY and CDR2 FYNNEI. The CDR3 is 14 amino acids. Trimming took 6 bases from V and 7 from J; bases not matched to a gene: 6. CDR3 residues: CASRPGLAGREQYF. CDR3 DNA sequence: TGTGCCAGCAGGCCGGGACTAGCGGGAAGAGAGCAGTACTTC.

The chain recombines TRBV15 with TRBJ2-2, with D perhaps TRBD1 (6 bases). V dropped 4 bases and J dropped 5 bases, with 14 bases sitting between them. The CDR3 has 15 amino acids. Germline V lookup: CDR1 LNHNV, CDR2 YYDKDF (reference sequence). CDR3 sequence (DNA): TGTGCCACCAGCATTGCCGGGACACCGACCGGGGAGCTGTTTTTT. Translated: CATSIAGTPTGELFF.

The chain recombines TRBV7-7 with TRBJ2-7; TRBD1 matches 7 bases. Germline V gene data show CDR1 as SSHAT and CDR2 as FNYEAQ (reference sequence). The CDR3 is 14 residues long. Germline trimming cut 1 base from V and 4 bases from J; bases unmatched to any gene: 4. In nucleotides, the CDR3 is TGTGCCAGCAGCTTAGGGGCAGGGGGATACGAGCAGTACTTC. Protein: CASSLGAGGYEQYF.

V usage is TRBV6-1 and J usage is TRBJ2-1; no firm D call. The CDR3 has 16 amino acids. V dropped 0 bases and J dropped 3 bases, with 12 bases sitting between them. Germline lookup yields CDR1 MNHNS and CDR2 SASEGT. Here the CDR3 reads CASSEAGTVVYNEQFF. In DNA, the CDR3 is TGTGCCAGCAGTGAAGCAGGCACAGTGGTCTACAATGAGCAGTTCTTC.

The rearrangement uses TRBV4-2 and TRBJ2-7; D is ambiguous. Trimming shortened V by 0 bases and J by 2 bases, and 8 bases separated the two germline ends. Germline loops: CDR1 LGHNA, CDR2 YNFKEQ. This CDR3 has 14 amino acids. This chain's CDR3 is CASSQESHTYEQYF. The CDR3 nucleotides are TGTGCCAGCAGCCAAGAATCACACACCTACGAGCAGTACTTC.

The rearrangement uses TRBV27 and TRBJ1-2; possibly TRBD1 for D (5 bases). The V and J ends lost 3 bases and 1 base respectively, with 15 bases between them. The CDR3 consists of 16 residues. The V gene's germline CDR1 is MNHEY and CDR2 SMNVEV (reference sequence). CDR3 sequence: CASSLSGGILNYGYTF. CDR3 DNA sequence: TGTGCCAGCAGTTTGTCCGGGGGTATACTTAACTATGGCTACACCTTC.

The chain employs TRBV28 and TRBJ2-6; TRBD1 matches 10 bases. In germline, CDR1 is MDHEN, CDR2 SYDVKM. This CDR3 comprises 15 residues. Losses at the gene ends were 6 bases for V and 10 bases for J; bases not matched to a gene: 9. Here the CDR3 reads CASSRRGQGRNVLTF. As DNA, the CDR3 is TGTGCCAGCAGCCGGAGGGGACAGGGGAGGAACGTCCTGACTTTC.

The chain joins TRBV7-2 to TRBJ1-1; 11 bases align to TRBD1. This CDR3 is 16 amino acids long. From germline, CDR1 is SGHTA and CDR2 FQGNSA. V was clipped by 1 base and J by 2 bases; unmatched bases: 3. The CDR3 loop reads CASSLEGTGGNTEAFF. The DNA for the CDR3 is TGTGCCAGCAGCTTAGAAGGGACAGGGGGAAACACTGAAGCTTTCTTT.

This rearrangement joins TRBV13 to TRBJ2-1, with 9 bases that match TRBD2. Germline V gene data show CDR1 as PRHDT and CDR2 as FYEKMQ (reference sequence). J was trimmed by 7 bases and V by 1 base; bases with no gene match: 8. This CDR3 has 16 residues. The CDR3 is CASSLEGGGAENEQFF. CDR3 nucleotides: TGTGCCAGCAGCTTAGAAGGCGGGGGGGCCGAAAATGAGCAGTTCTTC.

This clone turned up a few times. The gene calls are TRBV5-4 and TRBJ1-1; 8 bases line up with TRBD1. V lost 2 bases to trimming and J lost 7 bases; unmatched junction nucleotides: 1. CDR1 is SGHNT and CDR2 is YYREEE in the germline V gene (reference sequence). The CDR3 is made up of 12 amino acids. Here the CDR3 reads CASSFDRGEAFF. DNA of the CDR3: TGTGCCAGCAGCTTTGACAGGGGTGAAGCTTTCTTT.

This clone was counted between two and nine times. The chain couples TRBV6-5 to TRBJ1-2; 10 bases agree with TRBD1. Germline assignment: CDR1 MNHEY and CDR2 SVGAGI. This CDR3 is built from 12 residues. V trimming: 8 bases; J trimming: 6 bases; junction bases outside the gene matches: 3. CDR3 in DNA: TGTGCCAGCCGGGACAGGGGAAATGGCTACACCTTC. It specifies CASRDRGNGYTF.

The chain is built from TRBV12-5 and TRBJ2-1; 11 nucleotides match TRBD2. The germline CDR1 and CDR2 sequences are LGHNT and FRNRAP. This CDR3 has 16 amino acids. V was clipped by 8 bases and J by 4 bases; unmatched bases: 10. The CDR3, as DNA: TGTGCTAGTACCTCCGGGACTAGCGGAGCGTACAATGAGCAGTTCTTC. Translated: CASTSGTSGAYNEQFF.

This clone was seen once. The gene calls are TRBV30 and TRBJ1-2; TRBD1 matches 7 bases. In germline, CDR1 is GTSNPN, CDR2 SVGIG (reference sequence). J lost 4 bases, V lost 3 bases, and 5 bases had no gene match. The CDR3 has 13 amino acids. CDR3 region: CAWSPTGLYGYTF. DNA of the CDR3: TGTGCCTGGAGCCCGACAGGGCTCTATGGCTACACCTTC.

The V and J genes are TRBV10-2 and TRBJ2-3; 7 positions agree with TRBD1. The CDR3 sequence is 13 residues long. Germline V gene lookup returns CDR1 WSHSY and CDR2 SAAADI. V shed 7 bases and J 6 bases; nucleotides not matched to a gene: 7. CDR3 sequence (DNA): TGCGCCAGCACCCCGACAGGGAGCGATACGCAGTATTTT. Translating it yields CASTPTGSDTQYF.

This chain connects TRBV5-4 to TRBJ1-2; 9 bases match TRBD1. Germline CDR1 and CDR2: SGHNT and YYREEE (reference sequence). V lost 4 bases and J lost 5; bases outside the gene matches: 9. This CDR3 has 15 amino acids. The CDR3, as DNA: TGTGCCAGCAGCACTACAGGGGGCGCCGGGTATGGCTACACCTTC. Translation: CASSTTGGAGYGYTF.

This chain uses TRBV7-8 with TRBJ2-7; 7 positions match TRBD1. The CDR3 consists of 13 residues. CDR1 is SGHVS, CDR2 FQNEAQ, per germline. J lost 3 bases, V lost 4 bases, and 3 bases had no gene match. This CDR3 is CASSSGQNYEQYF. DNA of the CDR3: TGTGCCAGCAGCTCGGGACAGAACTACGAGCAGTACTTC.

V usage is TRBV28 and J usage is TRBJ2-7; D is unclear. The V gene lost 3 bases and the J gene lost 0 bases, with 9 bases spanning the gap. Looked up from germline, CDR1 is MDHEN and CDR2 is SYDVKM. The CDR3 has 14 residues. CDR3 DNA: TGTGCCAGCAGTTTCGGCGGTAGCTCCTACGAGCAGTACTTC. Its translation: CASSFGGSSYEQYF.

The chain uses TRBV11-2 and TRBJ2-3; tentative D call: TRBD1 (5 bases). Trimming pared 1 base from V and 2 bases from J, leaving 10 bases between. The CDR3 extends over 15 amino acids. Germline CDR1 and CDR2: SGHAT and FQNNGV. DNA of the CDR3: TGTGCCAGCAGCTTAGGGGGCTTTTCCACAGATACGCAGTATTTT. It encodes CASSLGGFSTDTQYF.